This T cell receptor beta chain was documented in a study of T cells in Graves' hyperthyroidism and ophthalmopathy. The study excluded patients with uncontrolled infection, other autoimmune disease, pregnancy or lactation. Thyroid ultrasound, orbital computed tomography, clinical symptoms, and serum thyroxine and TRAb underpinned diagnoses. Broader study findings: Ophthalmopathy got predicted by the model a median about 6.5 months before its onset. Expanded thyroid clonotypes (above 0.001) were mostly also found in blood.

CDR3 length: 15 amino acids. Unmatched junction bases numbered 2, after V lost 0 bases and J lost 3 bases. Germline-derived CDR1 and CDR2 are LGHNA and YSLEER. Researchers took RNA transcripts and amplified the TCR beta CDR3 regions from them. When the TCR CDR3 underwent first-round RT-PCR, the HTBI primer set was used. TCRdb reanalysed the multiplex PCR reads using MiXCR and keeps one entry per CDR3 protein. The sample shows under 800,000 distinct CDR3 sequences, 12% to 15% of them seen only once. A note on this clonotype: Its antigen is unknown.

The rearrangement uses TRBV4-3 and TRBJ1-3; 7 bases line up with TRBD1. This clonotype was obtained from a woman younger than 35 with Graves' hyperthyroidism. Sequenced material: blood. CDR3 sequence reads: CASSQDRDSGNTIYF. CDR3 nucleotide sequence: TGCGCCAGCAGCCAAGATCGGGACAGTGGAAACACCATATATTTT.